This T cell receptor (beta chain) emerged from a study of cytomegalovirus exposure and HLA in healthy donors. Study-wide results and caveats: The productive fraction for most TCR beta V segments was about 87% or about 30% in an earlier analysis. The authors reported that TCR beta sequences could predict HLA-A and HLA-B alleles. These predictions were accurate for most subjects in the first cohort.

Concerning this clone itself: Its antigen is currently unknown.

A multiplex PCR was run with 60 Vbeta primers and 13 Jbeta primers. Generated by immunoSEQ multiplex PCR, the TCRdb table keeps only in-frame clones and is missing some. This table has about 190,000 clones, 79% appearing once. The sequence was collected from a woman aged 18-29 years in good health and CMV-seronegative. Sequences were obtained from PBMCs.

The CDR3 loop is CASSAWGDNSPLHF. The CDR3 DNA reads as TGTGCCAGCAGTGCGTGGGGGGATAATTCACCCCTCCACTTT. The chain has TRBV2 and TRBJ1-6; tentative D call: TRBD1 (5 bases). From germline, CDR1 is SNHLY and CDR2 FYNNEI. CDR3 length: 14 amino acids. Trimming cost V 4 bases and J 5 bases, with 9 bases left between them.